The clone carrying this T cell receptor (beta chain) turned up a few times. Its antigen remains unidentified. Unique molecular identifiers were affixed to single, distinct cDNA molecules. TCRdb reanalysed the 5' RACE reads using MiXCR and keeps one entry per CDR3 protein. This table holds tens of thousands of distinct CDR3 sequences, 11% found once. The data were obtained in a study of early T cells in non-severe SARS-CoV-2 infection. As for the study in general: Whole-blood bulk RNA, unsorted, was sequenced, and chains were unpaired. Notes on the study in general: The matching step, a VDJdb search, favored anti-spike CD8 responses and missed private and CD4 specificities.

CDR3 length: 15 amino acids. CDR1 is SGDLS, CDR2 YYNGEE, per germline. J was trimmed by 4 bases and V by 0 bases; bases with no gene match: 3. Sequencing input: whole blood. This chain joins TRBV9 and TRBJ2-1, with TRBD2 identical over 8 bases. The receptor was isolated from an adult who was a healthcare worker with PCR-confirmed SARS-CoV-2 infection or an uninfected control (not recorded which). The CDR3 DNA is TGTGCCAGCAGCGTAGGCGGGGGGCATTACAATGAGCAGTTCTTC. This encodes CASSVGGGHYNEQFF. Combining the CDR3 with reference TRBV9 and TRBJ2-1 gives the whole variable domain DSGVTQTPKHLITATGQRVTLRCSPRSGDLSVYWYQQSLDQGLQFLIQYYNGEERAKGNILERFSAQQFPDLHSELNLSSLELGDSALYFCASSVGGGHYNEQFFGPGTRLTVL.